This T cell receptor (beta chain) was profiled in a study of OX40 agonist ivuxolimab in advanced cancers. Whole-study context: From 23 to 79 years was the age range, with a mean of approximately 63 years, and roughly 80% were male.

The study's findings and limits: The average count of expanded clones was higher among CD8+ T cells than among CD4+. Normalized expansion of T-cell clones was also low for some nonresponders. CD4+ and CD8+ blood T cells expanded clonally by week 6 at 0.1 to 3.0 mg/kg.

Concerning this clone itself: The antigen is unknown.

The protocol was immunoSEQ multiplex PCR, while the TCRdb copy is restricted to in-frame clones and leaves out a portion. The table has about 50,000 clones, nearly 80% seen once. Trimming removed 6 bases from V and 0 bases from J, with 18 bases in between. Germline V gene lookup returns CDR1 LGHNT and CDR2 FRNRAP. The length of the CDR3 is 17 residues. The sequences come from CD4+ or CD8+ T cells sorted from blood, collected in a trial of the OX40 agonist ivuxolimab. This clonotype originated in an adult with an advanced solid tumor such as melanoma, head and neck, liver or kidney cancer. The chain employs TRBV12-5 and TRBJ1-5; weak D call: TRBD1 (6 bases). The CDR3 DNA sequence: TGTGCTAGTGGACGGGGCGACAGGCTTTATAGCAATCAGCCCCAGCATTTT. Amino acid sequence: CASGRGDRLYSNQPQHF.